Listed below are T cell receptor beta chains from one sample, sequenced in a study of CD8+ T cells in alopecia areata. The data were produced by immunoSEQ multiplex PCR, yet TCRdb's version contains in-frame clones alone and is incomplete. The sample contains about 92,000 clones, 44% of which appear only once. The sequencing here drew on CD8+ T cells sorted from blood, taken at week 24, from a patient treated with tofacitinib. The source of these receptors is a human donor with alopecia areata. Both conserved end residues are part of each CDR3. A D gene is named only where the DNA matches it firmly. Size values are once, few and many counts, or a class for expanded clones, and some rows have none.

clone size: few; D gene: TRBD2; J gene: TRBJ2-5; V gene: TRBV29-1; CDR3 protein: CSVNGLAGYQETQYF; CDR3 DNA: TGCAGCGTCAACGGACTAGCGGGATACCAAGAGACCCAGTACTTC
clone size: few; D gene: .; J gene: TRBJ2-2; V gene: TRBV15; CDR3 protein: CAASAGGAGELFF; CDR3 DNA: TGTGCCGCGTCCGCCGGGGGAGCCGGGGAGCTGTTTTTT
clone size: .; D gene: .; J gene: TRBJ2-7; V gene: TRBV9; CDR3 protein: CASSPRDLYEQYF; CDR3 DNA: TGTGCCAGCAGTCCCAGGGATCTCTACGAGCAGTACTTC
clone size: .; D gene: TRBD1; J gene: TRBJ1-1; V gene: TRBV6-5; CDR3 protein: CASSYPGTGGTEAFF; CDR3 DNA: TGTGCCAGCAGTTACCCAGGGACAGGGGGCACTGAAGCTTTCTTT
clone size: .; D gene: TRBD2; J gene: TRBJ2-1; V gene: TRBV6-5; CDR3 protein: CASSYSAREPEQFF; CDR3 DNA: TGTGCCAGCAGTTACTCGGCGCGGGAGCCTGAGCAGTTCTTC
clone size: few; D gene: .; J gene: TRBJ2-2; V gene: TRBV29-1; CDR3 protein: CSVIIAESNTGELFF; CDR3 DNA: TGCAGCGTTATAATAGCGGAGAGTAACACCGGGGAGCTGTTTTTT
clone size: few; D gene: .; J gene: TRBJ1-1; V gene: TRBV19; CDR3 protein: CASSIKEGETTEAFF; CDR3 DNA: TGTGCCAGTAGTATAAAAGAAGGGGAAACCACTGAAGCTTTCTTT
clone size: .; D gene: .; J gene: TRBJ2-1; V gene: TRBV4-1; CDR3 protein: CASSQQPGDTRIYNEQFF; CDR3 DNA: TGCGCCAGCAGCCAACAACCGGGAGACACTCGAATCTACAATGAGCAGTTCTTC
clone size: few; D gene: TRBD1; J gene: TRBJ2-7; V gene: TRBV15; CDR3 protein: CATSMGQGGYEQYF; CDR3 DNA: TGTGCCACCAGCATGGGACAGGGAGGATACGAGCAGTACTTC
clone size: .; D gene: TRBD1; J gene: TRBJ2-7; V gene: TRBV4-1; CDR3 protein: CASSPSDRFDEQYF; CDR3 DNA: TGCGCCAGCAGCCCCTCGGACAGGTTCGACGAGCAGTACTTC
clone size: .; D gene: TRBD1; J gene: TRBJ2-7; V gene: TRBV13; CDR3 protein: CASSPMGQGNYEQYF; CDR3 DNA: TGTGCCAGCAGCCCAATGGGACAGGGGAACTACGAGCAGTACTTC
clone size: .; D gene: TRBD1; J gene: TRBJ2-1; V gene: TRBV29-1; CDR3 protein: CSVELQDRGRGEQFF; CDR3 DNA: TGCAGCGTTGAACTCCAAGACAGGGGGCGCGGTGAGCAGTTCTTC
clone size: .; D gene: .; J gene: TRBJ2-6; V gene: TRBV18; CDR3 protein: CASSPSRGEWAGANVLTF; CDR3 DNA: TGTGCCAGCTCACCTTCCAGGGGTGAGTGGGCTGGGGCCAACGTCCTGACTTTC
clone size: few; D gene: .; J gene: TRBJ2-3; V gene: TRBV13; CDR3 protein: CASSLVDGAKHTQYF; CDR3 DNA: TGTGCCAGCAGCTTAGTTGATGGGGCAAAGCATACGCAGTATTTT
clone size: few; D gene: TRBD1; J gene: TRBJ1-2; V gene: TRBV29-1; CDR3 protein: CSVEDRTGTGEGVFANYGYTF; CDR3 DNA: TGCAGCGTTGAAGATAGAACGGGGACAGGGGAGGGAGTGTTTGCTAACTATGGCTACACCTTC
clone size: .; D gene: .; J gene: TRBJ1-1; V gene: TRBV29-1; CDR3 protein: CSVVSGNTEAFF; CDR3 DNA: TGCAGCGTTGTTTCGGGGAACACTGAAGCTTTCTTT
clone size: .; D gene: TRBD1; J gene: TRBJ1-1; V gene: TRBV29-1; CDR3 protein: CSARTGPTEAFF; CDR3 DNA: TGCAGCGCCCGGACAGGGCCCACTGAAGCTTTCTTT
clone size: .; D gene: .; J gene: TRBJ1-5; V gene: TRBV27; CDR3 protein: CASSPTGERPQHF; CDR3 DNA: TGTGCCAGCAGTCCGACAGGAGAGAGGCCCCAGCATTTT
clone size: .; D gene: .; J gene: TRBJ1-1; V gene: TRBV7-8; CDR3 protein: CASSLVVGAEAFF; CDR3 DNA: TGTGCCAGCAGCTTAGTGGTTGGGGCTGAAGCTTTCTTT
clone size: .; D gene: .; J gene: TRBJ1-1; V gene: TRBV27; CDR3 protein: CASSPRAGLEAFF; CDR3 DNA: TGTGCCAGCAGTCCCCGGGCGGGGCTTGAGGCTTTCTTT
clone size: few; D gene: TRBD1; J gene: TRBJ2-1; V gene: TRBV19; CDR3 protein: CASSIYGQGLNEQFF; CDR3 DNA: TGTGCCAGTAGTATTTACGGACAGGGGCTTAATGAGCAGTTCTTC
clone size: .; D gene: .; J gene: TRBJ2-5; V gene: TRBV7-9; CDR3 protein: CASSFVLGGETQYF; CDR3 DNA: TGTGCCAGCAGCTTTGTTCTGGGCGGGGAGACCCAGTACTTC
clone size: .; D gene: .; J gene: TRBJ2-1; V gene: TRBV28; CDR3 protein: CASSPLYNEQFF; CDR3 DNA: TGTGCCAGCAGTCCCCTCTACAATGAGCAGTTCTTC
clone size: .; D gene: .; J gene: TRBJ1-5; V gene: TRBV27; CDR3 protein: CASRLSTGHNQPQHF; CDR3 DNA: TGTGCCAGCAGGCTAAGTACAGGGCACAATCAGCCCCAGCATTTT
clone size: .; D gene: TRBD1; J gene: TRBJ1-1; V gene: TRBV14; CDR3 protein: CASSQDTNRDRGDWYTEAFF; CDR3 DNA: TGTGCCAGCAGCCAAGACACCAACCGGGACAGGGGGGATTGGTACACTGAAGCTTTCTTT
clone size: .; D gene: .; J gene: TRBJ2-2; V gene: TRBV15; CDR3 protein: CATSGERTGELFF; CDR3 DNA: TGTGCCACCAGCGGAGAGCGGACCGGGGAGCTGTTTTTT
clone size: .; D gene: .; J gene: TRBJ1-2; V gene: TRBV27; CDR3 protein: CASSPDPLVGYTF; CDR3 DNA: TGTGCCAGCAGCCCCGACCCTCTCGTTGGCTACACCTTC
clone size: few; D gene: TRBD2; J gene: TRBJ2-7; V gene: TRBV10-3; CDR3 protein: CAISVGTSGIEEQYF; CDR3 DNA: TGTGCCATCAGCGTGGGGACTAGCGGGATAGAAGAGCAGTACTTC
clone size: few; D gene: TRBD1; J gene: TRBJ2-2; V gene: TRBV19; CDR3 protein: CASRTGGKTGELFF; CDR3 DNA: TGTGCCAGTAGAACAGGGGGGAAGACCGGGGAGCTGTTTTTT
clone size: .; D gene: TRBD1; J gene: TRBJ2-1; V gene: TRBV27; CDR3 protein: CASSFAVTGDGEQFF; CDR3 DNA: TGTGCCAGCAGTTTCGCCGTTACAGGGGACGGTGAGCAGTTCTTC
clone size: .; D gene: .; J gene: TRBJ2-5; V gene: TRBV18; CDR3 protein: CASSEGYRVEETQYF; CDR3 DNA: TGTGCCAGCTCAGAAGGCTACAGAGTAGAAGAGACCCAGTACTTC
clone size: .; D gene: TRBD1; J gene: TRBJ1-2; V gene: TRBV4-3; CDR3 protein: CASSQTGLGAEGYTF; CDR3 DNA: TGCGCCAGCAGTCAGACAGGGCTTGGGGCTGAAGGCTACACCTTC
clone size: few; D gene: TRBD1; J gene: TRBJ2-5; V gene: TRBV5-1; CDR3 protein: CASSIPTEGAQETQYF; CDR3 DNA: TGCGCCAGCAGCATCCCAACTGAGGGGGCCCAAGAGACCCAGTACTTC
clone size: .; D gene: TRBD1; J gene: TRBJ2-5; V gene: TRBV29-1; CDR3 protein: CSVDLRQGAGETQYF; CDR3 DNA: TGCAGCGTTGATCTCCGACAGGGGGCCGGAGAGACCCAGTACTTC
clone size: .; D gene: .; J gene: TRBJ1-1; V gene: TRBV6-5; CDR3 protein: CASSYSVTVNTEAFF; CDR3 DNA: TGTGCCAGCAGTTACTCGGTGACAGTGAACACTGAAGCTTTCTTT
clone size: few; D gene: .; J gene: TRBJ2-5; V gene: TRBV7-9; CDR3 protein: CASITGTIQETQYF; CDR3 DNA: TGTGCCAGCATCACCGGGACAATCCAAGAGACCCAGTACTTC
clone size: .; D gene: .; J gene: TRBJ2-3; V gene: TRBV4-1; CDR3 protein: CASSHPGEGIDTQYF; CDR3 DNA: TGCGCCAGCAGCCATCCAGGGGAGGGCATTGATACGCAGTATTTT
clone size: .; D gene: TRBD2; J gene: TRBJ2-1; V gene: TRBV11-2; CDR3 protein: CASSSGTSGTNPYNEQFF; CDR3 DNA: TGTGCCAGCAGCTCCGGGACTAGCGGGACCAACCCCTACAATGAGCAGTTCTTC
clone size: .; D gene: TRBD2; J gene: TRBJ2-5; V gene: TRBV27; CDR3 protein: CASKGGSGETQYF; CDR3 DNA: TGTGCCAGCAAAGGCGGGAGTGGGGAGACCCAGTACTTC
clone size: .; D gene: TRBD2; J gene: TRBJ2-3; V gene: TRBV30; CDR3 protein: CAWSLGRGADTQYF; CDR3 DNA: TGTGCCTGGAGTCTGGGGAGGGGTGCAGATACGCAGTATTTT
clone size: .; D gene: .; J gene: TRBJ2-7; V gene: TRBV6-5; CDR3 protein: CASKGSSVEQYF; CDR3 DNA: TGTGCCAGCAAAGGGTCCTCGGTCGAGCAGTACTTC